The rows below give T cell receptor beta chains drawn from one sample of a study of T-cell reconstitution after alpha-beta-depleted transplantation in children. TCRdb fed the PCR reads into MiXCR, producing one record per CDR3 protein. Found here are nearly 400,000 distinct CDR3 sequences, approximately 20% of them singletons; the top ten hold 3.5% to 4%. This specimen was PBMCs from the stem cell graft donor, taken from the stem cell graft. Every receptor here comes from a human donor who donated a stem cell graft to a child with acute myeloid leukemia. CDR3s include the opening cysteine and the closing phenylalanine or tryptophan. D genes are given only for firm matches. For some rows the clone size is stated as once, few or many, or as a class when expanded; others skip it.

J gene,D gene,CDR3 length,clone size,V gene,CDR3 protein,CDR3 DNA
TRBJ2-6,NA,15,NA,TRBV2,CASSDVATGANVLTF,TGTGCCAGCAGTGACGTAGCTACTGGGGCCAACGTCCTGACTTTC
TRBJ2-1,TRBD2,15,few,TRBV4-2,CASSQVLAGEDEQFF,TGTGCCAGCAGCCAAGTACTAGCGGGAGAGGATGAGCAGTTCTTC
TRBJ2-7,NA,15,few,TRBV28,CASRIGASPSYEQYF,TGTGCCAGCAGAATTGGGGCATCTCCTTCCTACGAGCAGTACTTC
TRBJ1-1,NA,12,few,TRBV7-2,CASSLVTGLAFF,TGTGCCAGCAGCTTAGTTACGGGCCTTGCTTTCTTT
TRBJ2-1,TRBD2,17,many,TRBV6-5,CASSYMTSGRVYNEQFF,TGTGCCAGCAGTTACATGACTAGCGGGAGGGTCTACAATGAGCAGTTCTTC
TRBJ2-7,NA,14,NA,TRBV7-8,CASSFSSTDTGEYF,TGTGCCAGCAGCTTCTCATCGACAGACACCGGCGAGTACTTC
TRBJ1-3,TRBD1,17,NA,TRBV15,CATSRKRDSSEGNTIYF,TGTGCCACCAGCAGGAAAAGGGACAGTTCGGAGGGAAACACCATATATTTT
TRBJ2-1,NA,16,few,TRBV19,CASSIVWASDYNEQFF,TGTGCCAGTAGTATAGTTTGGGCTAGCGACTACAATGAGCAGTTCTTC
TRBJ2-7,NA,14,NA,TRBV5-1,CASSTDSGTYEQYF,TGCGCCAGCAGCACGGACAGCGGGACCTACGAGCAGTACTTC
TRBJ1-1,NA,14,NA,TRBV6-4,CASSDSAGAGEAFF,TGTGCCAGCAGTGACTCCGCGGGGGCTGGTGAAGCTTTCTTT
TRBJ2-3,TRBD1,17,few,TRBV6-5,CASSYSIGTGSTDTQYF,TGTGCCAGCAGTTACTCGATAGGGACAGGGAGCACAGATACGCAGTATTTT
TRBJ2-5,NA,14,few,TRBV12-3/TRBV12-4,CASSVGPRGETQYF,TGTGCCAGCAGTGTGGGCCCTAGGGGGGAGACCCAGTACTTC
TRBJ2-3,NA,15,many,TRBV6-1,CASRPPGVITDTQYF,TGTGCCAGCAGACCCCCAGGGGTGATAACAGATACGCAGTATTTT
TRBJ1-1,NA,15,few,TRBV5-1,CASSLNAGSNTEAFF,TGCGCCAGCAGCTTGAATGCAGGTTCGAACACTGAAGCTTTCTTT
TRBJ2-7,TRBD2,15,many,TRBV20-1,CSALTPGSGAYEQYF,TGCAGTGCCCTGACTCCTGGTAGCGGGGCCTACGAGCAGTACTTC